This paragraph reports one T cell receptor (beta chain). Its antigen remains unknown. The naive CD8 population came from CD45RO-negative cells selected for CCR7, without terminally differentiated effector memory CD45RA+ cells. These data come from a study of shared clonotypes between healthy human individuals. Overall study results and limits: Shared clonotypes across all four donors exceeded non-shared ones in generation probability.

Looked up from germline, CDR1 is MNHEY and CDR2 is SMNVEV (reference sequence). There are 12 residues in the CDR3. V was shortened by 4 bases and J by 7 bases, with 11 bases between the two germline ends. Genomic DNA belonging to each subset was distributed in equal measure over several immunoSEQ plates. How the authors handled the data: In the immunoSEQ data, sequences were junction-only and lacked quality scores, so filtering differed. The method was immunoSEQ multiplex PCR; TCRdb's version includes in-frame clones alone and lacks a portion of them. The V and J calls and clone size are taken from that table; D and trimming were inferred from the DNA. The table records about 820,000 clones, around 93% of them present only once.

This chain connects TRBV27 to TRBJ2-7; weak D call: TRBD1 (5 bases). What was sequenced was naive CD8+ T cells sorted from blood. The sequence came from a man aged 25 to 40 in good health. CDR3 coding DNA: TGTGCCAGCAGTTCCTCAGGGTTTGAGCAGTACTTC. It yields the protein CASSSSGFEQYF.